This T cell receptor beta chain originates from a study of T cell responses to AZD1222 COVID-19 vaccine. Notes on the study in general: The number of AZD1222 recipients seropositive at baseline was only five to seven. There were repertoire samples only from the period after the peak T cell response.

This clone was seen a single time. Its antigen is unidentified. Second-dose schedules of about 4 or about 12 weeks were combined. The CDR3 is 15 amino acids. V dropped 3 bases and J dropped 5 bases, with 17 bases sitting between them. Looked up from germline, CDR1 is SGHRS and CDR2 is YFSETQ. The table came from immunoSEQ multiplex PCR; TCRdb's copy has only in-frame clones and leaves some out. The sample has around 120,000 clones; around 90% are singletons. This chain links TRBV5-1 with TRBJ1-2; maybe TRBD1 (6 bases). This receptor was taken from an adult who received the AZD1222 COVID-19 vaccine. Sequenced here: peripheral blood, sampled 28 days after the second AZD1222 dose. CDR3: CASSSQTGSAYGYTF. The CDR3, as DNA: TGCGCCAGCAGCTCCCAGACAGGATCGGCGTATGGCTACACCTTC.